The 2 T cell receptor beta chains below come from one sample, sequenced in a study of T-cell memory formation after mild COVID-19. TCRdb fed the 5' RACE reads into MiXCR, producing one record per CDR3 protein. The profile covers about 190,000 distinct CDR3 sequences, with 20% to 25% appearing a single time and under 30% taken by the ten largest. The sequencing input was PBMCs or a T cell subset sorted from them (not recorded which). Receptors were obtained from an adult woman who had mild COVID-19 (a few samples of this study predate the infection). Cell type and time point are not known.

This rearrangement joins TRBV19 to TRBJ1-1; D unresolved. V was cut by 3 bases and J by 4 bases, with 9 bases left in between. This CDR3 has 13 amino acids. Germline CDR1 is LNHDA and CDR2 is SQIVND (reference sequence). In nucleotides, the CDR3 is TGTGCCAGTAGTATTGGGGTCCCCACTGAAGCTTTCTTT. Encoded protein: CASSIGVPTEAFF.

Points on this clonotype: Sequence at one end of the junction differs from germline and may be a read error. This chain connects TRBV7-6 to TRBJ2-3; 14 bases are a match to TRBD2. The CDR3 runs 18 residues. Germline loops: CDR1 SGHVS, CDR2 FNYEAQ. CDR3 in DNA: TGTGCCAGCAGCTTCGTAGGGGGGACTAGCGGGAGCAAAGATACGCAGTATTTT. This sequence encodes CASSFVGGTSGSKDTQYF.